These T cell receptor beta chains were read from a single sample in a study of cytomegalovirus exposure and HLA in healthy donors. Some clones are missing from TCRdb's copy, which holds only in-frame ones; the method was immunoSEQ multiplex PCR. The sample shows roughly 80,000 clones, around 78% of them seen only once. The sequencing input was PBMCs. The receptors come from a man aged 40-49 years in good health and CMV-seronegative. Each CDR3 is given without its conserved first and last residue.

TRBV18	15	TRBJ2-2	ASSPSSTGTNTGELF
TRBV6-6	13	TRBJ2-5	ASRDSRGTWKTQY
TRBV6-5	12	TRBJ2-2	ASRASYSARELF
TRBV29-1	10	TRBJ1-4	SVGQPGEKLF
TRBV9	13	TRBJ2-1	ASTQLAGVHNEQF
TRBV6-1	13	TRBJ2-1	ASSVGLDPYNEQF
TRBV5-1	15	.	ASSLDRGQGASYEQY
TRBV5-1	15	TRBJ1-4	ASSPNRDRVTNEKLF
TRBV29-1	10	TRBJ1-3	SGIGAGNTIY
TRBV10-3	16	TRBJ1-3	AIMVVGQTAPSGNTIY
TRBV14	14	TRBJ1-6	ASSQDGRQKILPLH
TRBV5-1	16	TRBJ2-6	ASFPLGQGRSGANVLT
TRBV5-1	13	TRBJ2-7	ASSPDRGDNYEQY
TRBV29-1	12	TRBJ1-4	SGRLQGAGEKLF
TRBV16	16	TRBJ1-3	ASSHESRWDRAGNTIY
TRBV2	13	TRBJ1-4	ASSASGRTNEKLF
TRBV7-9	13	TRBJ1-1	ASSWGQGLNTEAF
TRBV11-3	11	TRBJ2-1	ASSSTGYNEQF
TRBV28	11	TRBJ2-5	ASSKRAFETQY
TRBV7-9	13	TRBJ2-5	ASMGNSDFYATQY
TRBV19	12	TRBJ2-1	ASKSASGYNEQF
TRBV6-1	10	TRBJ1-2	ATGDKNYGYT
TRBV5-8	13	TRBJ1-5	ASSLSIGGSQPQH
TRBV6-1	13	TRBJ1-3	AKIRGFSSGNTIY
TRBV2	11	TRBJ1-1	APLLRGNTEAF
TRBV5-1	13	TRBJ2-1	ASSVRRTGYGEQF
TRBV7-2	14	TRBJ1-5	ASSLLGGESNQPQH
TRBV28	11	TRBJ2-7	ASSLYGYHEQY
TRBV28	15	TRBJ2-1	ASSRNPSGVVYNEQF